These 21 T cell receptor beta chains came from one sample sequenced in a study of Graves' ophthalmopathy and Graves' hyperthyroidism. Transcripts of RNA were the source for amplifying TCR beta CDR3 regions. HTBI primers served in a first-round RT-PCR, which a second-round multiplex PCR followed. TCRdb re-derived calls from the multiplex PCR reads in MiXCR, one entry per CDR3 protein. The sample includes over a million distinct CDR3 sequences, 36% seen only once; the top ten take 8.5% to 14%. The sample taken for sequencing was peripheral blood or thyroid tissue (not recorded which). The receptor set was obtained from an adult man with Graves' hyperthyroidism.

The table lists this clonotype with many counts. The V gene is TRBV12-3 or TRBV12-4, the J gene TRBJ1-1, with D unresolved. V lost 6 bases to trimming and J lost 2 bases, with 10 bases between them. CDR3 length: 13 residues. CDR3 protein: CASSPASNTEAFF. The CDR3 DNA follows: TGTGCCAGCAGCCCCGCGAGCAACACTGAAGCTTTCTTT.

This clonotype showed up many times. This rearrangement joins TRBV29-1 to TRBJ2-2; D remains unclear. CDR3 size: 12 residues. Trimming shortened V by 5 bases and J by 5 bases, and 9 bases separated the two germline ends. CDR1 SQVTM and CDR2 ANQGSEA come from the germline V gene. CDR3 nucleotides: TGCAGCGTTCGCCTAGGGACCGGGGAGCTGTTTTTT. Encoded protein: CSVRLGTGELFF.

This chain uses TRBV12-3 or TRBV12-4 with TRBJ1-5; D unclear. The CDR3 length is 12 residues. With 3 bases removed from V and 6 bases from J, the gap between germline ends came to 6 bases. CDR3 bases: TGTGCCAGCAGTTTTGAAAGTCAGCCCCAGCATTTT. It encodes CASSFESQPQHF.

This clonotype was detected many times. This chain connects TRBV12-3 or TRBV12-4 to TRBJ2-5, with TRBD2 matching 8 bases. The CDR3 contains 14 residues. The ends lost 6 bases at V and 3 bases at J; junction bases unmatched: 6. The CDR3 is CASSPSLAEETQYF. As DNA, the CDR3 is TGTGCCAGCAGCCCCTCACTAGCGGAAGAGACCCAGTACTTC.

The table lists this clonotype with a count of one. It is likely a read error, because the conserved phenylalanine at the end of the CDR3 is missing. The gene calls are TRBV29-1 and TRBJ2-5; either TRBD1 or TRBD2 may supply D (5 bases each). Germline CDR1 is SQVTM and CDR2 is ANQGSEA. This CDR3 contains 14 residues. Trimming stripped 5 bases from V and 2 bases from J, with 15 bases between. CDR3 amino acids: CSVRRGTAQETQYL. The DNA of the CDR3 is TGCAGCGTTAGACGTGGGACGGCTCAAGAGACCCAGTACCTC.

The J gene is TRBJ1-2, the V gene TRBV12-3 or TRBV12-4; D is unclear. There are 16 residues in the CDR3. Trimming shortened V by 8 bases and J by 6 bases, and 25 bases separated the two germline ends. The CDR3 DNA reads TGTGCCAGCTCACCTGCCGGGAGCTTCGTGTTAGATGGCTACACCTTC. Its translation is CASSPAGSFVLDGYTF.

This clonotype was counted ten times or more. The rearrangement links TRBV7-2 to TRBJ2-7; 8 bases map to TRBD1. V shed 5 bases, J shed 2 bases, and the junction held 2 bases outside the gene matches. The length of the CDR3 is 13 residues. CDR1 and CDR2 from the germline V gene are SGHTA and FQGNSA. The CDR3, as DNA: TGTGCCAGCAGCATGGGACAGGCCTACGAGCAGTACTTC. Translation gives CASSMGQAYEQYF.

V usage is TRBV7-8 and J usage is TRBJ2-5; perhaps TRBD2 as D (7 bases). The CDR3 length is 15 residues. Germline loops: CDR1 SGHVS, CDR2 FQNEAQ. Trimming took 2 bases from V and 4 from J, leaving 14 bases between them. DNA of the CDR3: TGTGCCAGCAGCTTAAGAGGGGGAGGGAGAGAGACCCAGTACTTC. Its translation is CASSLRGGGRETQYF.

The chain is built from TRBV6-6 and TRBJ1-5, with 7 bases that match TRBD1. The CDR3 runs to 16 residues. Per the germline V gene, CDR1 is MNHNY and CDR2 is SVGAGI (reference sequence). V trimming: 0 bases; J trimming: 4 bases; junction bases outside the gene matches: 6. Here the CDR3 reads CASSYSRQGGNQPQHF. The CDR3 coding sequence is TGTGCCAGCAGTTACTCCCGACAGGGAGGAAATCAGCCCCAGCATTTT.

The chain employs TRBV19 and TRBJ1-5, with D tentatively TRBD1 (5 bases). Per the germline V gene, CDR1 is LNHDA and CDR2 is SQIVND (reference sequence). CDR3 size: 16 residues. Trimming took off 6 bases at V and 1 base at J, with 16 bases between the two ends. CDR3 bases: TGTGCCAGTAGAATGTTAGTGGGGGGAAGCAATCAGCCCCAGCATTTT. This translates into CASRMLVGGSNQPQHF.

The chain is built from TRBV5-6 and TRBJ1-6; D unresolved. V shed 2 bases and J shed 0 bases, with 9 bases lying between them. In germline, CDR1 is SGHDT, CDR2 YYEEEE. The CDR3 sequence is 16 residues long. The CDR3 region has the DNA TGTGCCAGCAGCTTTACGGGAGGCTCCTATAATTCACCCCTCCACTTT. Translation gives CASSFTGGSYNSPLHF.

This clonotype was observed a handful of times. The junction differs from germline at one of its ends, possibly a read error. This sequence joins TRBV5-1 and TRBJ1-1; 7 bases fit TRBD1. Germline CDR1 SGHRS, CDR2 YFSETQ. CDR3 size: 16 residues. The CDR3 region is CASSLVRTGWNTEAFF. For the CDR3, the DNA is TGTGCCAGCAGCTTGGTCAGGACAGGCTGGAACACTGAAGCTTTCTTT.

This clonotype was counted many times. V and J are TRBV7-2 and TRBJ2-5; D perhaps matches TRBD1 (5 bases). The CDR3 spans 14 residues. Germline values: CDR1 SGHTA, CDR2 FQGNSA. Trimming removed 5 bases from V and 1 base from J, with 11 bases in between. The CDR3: CASSPGAGQETQYF. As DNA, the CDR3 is TGTGCCAGCAGCCCTGGGGCAGGCCAAGAGACCCAGTACTTC.

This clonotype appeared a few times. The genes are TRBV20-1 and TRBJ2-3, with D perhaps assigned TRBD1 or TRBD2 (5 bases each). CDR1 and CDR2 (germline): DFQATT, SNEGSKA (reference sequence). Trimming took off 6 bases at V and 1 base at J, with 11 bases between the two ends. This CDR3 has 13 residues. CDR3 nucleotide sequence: TGCAGTGCCCTACGGGGCCGCACAGATACGCAGTATTTT. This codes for CSALRGRTDTQYF.

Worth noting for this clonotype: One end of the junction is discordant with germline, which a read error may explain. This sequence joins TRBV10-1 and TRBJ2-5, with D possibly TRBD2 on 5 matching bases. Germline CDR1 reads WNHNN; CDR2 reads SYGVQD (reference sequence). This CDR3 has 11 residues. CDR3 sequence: CATEQRETQYF. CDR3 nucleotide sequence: TGTGCCACCGAACAGCGGGAGACCCAGTACTTC.

In DNA, the CDR3 is TGCAGTGCTAGAGAAACCGGGACGAACGAGCAGTACTTC. Its protein is CSARETGTNEQYF. The chain carries TRBV20-1 and TRBJ2-7; TRBD1 or TRBD2 may be the D gene (5 bases each). The ends were cut back, 0 bases at V and 5 bases at J, with 11 bases in the middle. Germline values: CDR1 DFQATT, CDR2 SNEGSKA (reference sequence). The CDR3 extends over 13 amino acids.

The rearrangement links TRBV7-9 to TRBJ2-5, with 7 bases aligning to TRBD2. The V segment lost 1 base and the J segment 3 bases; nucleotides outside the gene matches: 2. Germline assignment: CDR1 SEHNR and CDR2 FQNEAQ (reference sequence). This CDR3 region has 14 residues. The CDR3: CASSLEGTKETQYF. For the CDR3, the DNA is TGTGCCAGCAGCTTAGAAGGGACTAAAGAGACCCAGTACTTC.

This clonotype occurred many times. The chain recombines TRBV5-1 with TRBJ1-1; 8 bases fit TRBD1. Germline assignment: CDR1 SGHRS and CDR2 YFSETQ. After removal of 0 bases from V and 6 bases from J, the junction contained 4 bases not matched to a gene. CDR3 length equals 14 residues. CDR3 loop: CASSLDRGFPEAFF. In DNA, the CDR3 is TGCGCCAGCAGCTTGGACAGGGGGTTTCCTGAAGCTTTCTTT. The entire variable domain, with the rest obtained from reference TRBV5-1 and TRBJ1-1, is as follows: KAGVTQTPRYLIKTRGQQVTLSCSPISGHRSVSWYQQTPGQGLQFLFEYFSETQRNKGNFPGRFSGRQFSNSRSEMNVSTLELGDSALYLCASSLDRGFPEAFFGQGTRLTVV.

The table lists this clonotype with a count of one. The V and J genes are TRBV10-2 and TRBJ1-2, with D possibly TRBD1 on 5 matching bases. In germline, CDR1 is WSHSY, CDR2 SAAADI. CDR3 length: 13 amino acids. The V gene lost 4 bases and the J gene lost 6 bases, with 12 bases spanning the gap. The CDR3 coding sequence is TGCGCCAGCAGTGCCGGCAGGGTAGATGGCTACACCTTC. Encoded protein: CASSAGRVDGYTF.

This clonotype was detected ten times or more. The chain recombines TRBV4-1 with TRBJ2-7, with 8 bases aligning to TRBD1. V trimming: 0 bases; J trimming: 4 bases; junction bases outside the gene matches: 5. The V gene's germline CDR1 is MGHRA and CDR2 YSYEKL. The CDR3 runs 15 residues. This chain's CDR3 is CASSQDAGGRYEQYF. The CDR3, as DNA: TGCGCCAGCAGCCAAGATGCAGGGGGCAGGTACGAGCAGTACTTC.

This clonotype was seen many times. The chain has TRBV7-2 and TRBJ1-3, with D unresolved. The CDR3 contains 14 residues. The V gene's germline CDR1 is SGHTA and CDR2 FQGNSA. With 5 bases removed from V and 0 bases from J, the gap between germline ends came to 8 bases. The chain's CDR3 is CASSGLPSGNTIYF. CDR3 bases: TGTGCCAGCAGCGGGCTCCCCTCTGGAAACACCATATATTTT. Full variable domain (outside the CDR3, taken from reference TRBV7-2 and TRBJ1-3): GAGVSQSPSNKVTEKGKDVELRCDPISGHTALYWYRQSLGQGLEFLIYFQGNSAPDKSGLPSDRFSAERTGGSVSTLTIQRTQQEDSAVYLCASSGLPSGNTIYFGEGSWLTVV.